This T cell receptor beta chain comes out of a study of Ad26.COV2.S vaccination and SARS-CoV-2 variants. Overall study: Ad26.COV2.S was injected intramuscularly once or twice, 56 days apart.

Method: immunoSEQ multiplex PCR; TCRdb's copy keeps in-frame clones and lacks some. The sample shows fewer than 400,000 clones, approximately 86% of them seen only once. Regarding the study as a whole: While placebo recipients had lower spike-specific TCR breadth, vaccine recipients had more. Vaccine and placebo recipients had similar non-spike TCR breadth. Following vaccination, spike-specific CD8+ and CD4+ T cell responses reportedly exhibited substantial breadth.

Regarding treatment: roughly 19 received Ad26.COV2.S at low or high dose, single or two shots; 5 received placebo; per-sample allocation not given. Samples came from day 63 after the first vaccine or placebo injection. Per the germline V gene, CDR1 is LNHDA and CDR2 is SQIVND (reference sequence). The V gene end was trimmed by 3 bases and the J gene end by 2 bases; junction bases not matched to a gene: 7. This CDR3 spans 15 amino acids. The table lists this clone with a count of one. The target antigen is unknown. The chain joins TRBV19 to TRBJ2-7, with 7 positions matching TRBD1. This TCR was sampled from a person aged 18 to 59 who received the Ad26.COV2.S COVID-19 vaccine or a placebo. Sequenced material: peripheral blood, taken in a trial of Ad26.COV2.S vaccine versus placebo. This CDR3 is CASSMEQGPPYEQYF. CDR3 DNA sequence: TGTGCCAGTAGTATGGAACAGGGGCCTCCCTACGAGCAGTACTTC. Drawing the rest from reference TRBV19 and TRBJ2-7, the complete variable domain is DGGITQSPKYLFRKEGQNVTLSCEQNLNHDAMYWYRQDPGQGLRLIYYSQIVNDFQKGDIAEGYSVSREKKESFPLTVTSAQKNPTAFYLCASSMEQGPPYEQYFGPGTRLTVT.